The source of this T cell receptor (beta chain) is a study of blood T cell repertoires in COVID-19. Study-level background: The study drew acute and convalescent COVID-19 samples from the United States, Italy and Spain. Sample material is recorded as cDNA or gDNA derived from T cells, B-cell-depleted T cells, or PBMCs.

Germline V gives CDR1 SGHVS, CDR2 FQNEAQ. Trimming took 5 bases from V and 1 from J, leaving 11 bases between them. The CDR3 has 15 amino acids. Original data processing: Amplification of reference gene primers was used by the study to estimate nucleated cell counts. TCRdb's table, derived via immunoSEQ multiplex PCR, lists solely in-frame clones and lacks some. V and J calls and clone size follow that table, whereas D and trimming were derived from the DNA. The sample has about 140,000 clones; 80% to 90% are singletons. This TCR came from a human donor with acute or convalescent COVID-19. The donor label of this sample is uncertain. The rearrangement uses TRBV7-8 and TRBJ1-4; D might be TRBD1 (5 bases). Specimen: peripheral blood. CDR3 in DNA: TGTGCCAGCAGCCAGGCAGGGATAACTAATGAAAAACTGTTTTTT. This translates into CASSQAGITNEKLFF.